This entry concerns a single TCR beta chain. The record originates from a study of blood T cell repertoires in COVID-19. Study summary: T cells, B-cell-depleted T cells, or PBMCs supplied cDNA or gDNA.

Per the germline V gene, CDR1 is MDHEN and CDR2 is SYDVKM. V lost 6 bases and J lost 7; bases outside the gene matches: 14. CDR3 size: 16 residues. Authors' methods: Amplification with reference gene primers provided the estimates of nucleated cell counts. Method: immunoSEQ multiplex PCR; TCRdb's copy keeps in-frame clones and lacks some. V, J and clone size are those of that table, while D and trimming were read from the DNA. The sample lists over 250,000 clones, 83% occurring once. The sequencing input was peripheral blood. The rearrangement links TRBV28 to TRBJ1-5, with TRBD1 matching 8 bases. This clonotype originated in a woman aged 50 to 60 who had recovered from COVID-19. CDR3 protein: CASRGGGQGVIQPQHF. DNA for the CDR3: TGTGCCAGCAGAGGGGGAGGACAGGGAGTAATCCAGCCCCAGCATTTT.